This T cell receptor beta chain emerged from a study of T cells in Graves' hyperthyroidism and ophthalmopathy. V dropped 0 bases and J dropped 6 bases, with 9 bases sitting between them. Germline CDR1 LNHNV, CDR2 YYDKDF (reference sequence). The CDR3 consists of 14 residues. Regions amplified from RNA transcripts were the TCR beta CDR3 regions. HTBI primers drove first-round RT-PCR of the TCR CDR3. One entry per CDR3 protein, called by TCRdb with MiXCR from the multiplex PCR reads. Of approximately 430,000 distinct CDR3 sequences in the sample, 15% to 18% were seen once. The sequence was collected from a woman aged 18-29 years with Graves' hyperthyroidism. The sequenced sample consisted of blood. This rearrangement joins TRBV15 to TRBJ2-1; D not certain. CDR3 residues: CATSRDLQLNEQFF. For the CDR3, the DNA is TGTGCCACCAGCAGAGATTTGCAGCTCAATGAGCAGTTCTTC.